These 20 T cell receptor beta chains were sequenced from one sample in a study of blood T cell repertoires in COVID-19. Here immunoSEQ multiplex PCR was the method, and the copy in TCRdb shows in-frame clones only, minus some. The sample has about 360,000 clones, roughly 90% seen once. Sequenced sample: peripheral blood. The source is a woman between 55 and 75 years old with COVID-19, enrolled during active disease.

This clone was observed a single time. The chain links TRBV19 to TRBJ1-1, with D perhaps TRBD1 (6 bases). The CDR3 length is 14 residues. Germline loops: CDR1 LNHDA, CDR2 SQIVND (reference sequence). Trimming removed 7 bases from V and 5 bases from J, with 17 bases in between. Written as DNA, the CDR3 is TGTGCCAGTATTAAAACGGGACAAGGGACTGAAGCTTTCTTT. Its translation: CASIKTGQGTEAFF.

The chain recombines TRBV24-1 with TRBJ2-1; TRBD1 might be the D (6 bases). The germline CDR1 and CDR2 sequences are KGHDR and SFDVKD. V was pared by 2 bases and J by 0 bases, with 10 bases between. This CDR3 region has 16 residues. As DNA, the CDR3 is TGTGCCACCAGTGATTCCACAGGGCGCTCCTACAATGAGCAGTTCTTC. Translated: CATSDSTGRSYNEQFF.

This chain uses TRBV2 with TRBJ1-2, with D possibly being TRBD1 (6 bases). Per the germline V gene, CDR1 is SNHLY and CDR2 is FYNNEI. Between the trimmed V and J ends, which lost 8 bases and 1 base, there was a span of 14 bases. The CDR3 has 14 amino acids. This CDR3 is CASRGDTYNYGYTF. The CDR3 nucleotides are TGTGCCAGCCGTGGGGACACTTATAACTATGGCTACACCTTC. The full variable domain, completed using reference TRBV2 and TRBJ1-2, is EPEVTQTPSHQVTQMGQEVILRCVPISNHLYFYWYRQILGQKVEFLVSFYNNEISEKSEIFDDQFSVERPDGSNFTLKIRSTKLEDSAMYFCASRGDTYNYGYTFGSGTRLTVV.

CDR3 residues: CASSARLAGSQETQYF. The CDR3 region has the DNA TGTGCCAGCAGCGCTAGACTAGCGGGGAGCCAAGAGACCCAGTACTTC. The V and J genes are TRBV11-1 and TRBJ2-5; 11 nucleotides match TRBD2. The V segment lost 5 bases and the J segment 1 base; nucleotides outside the gene matches: 6. This CDR3 is 16 amino acids long. Germline values: CDR1 SGHAT, CDR2 FQDESV (reference sequence).

The chain combines TRBV7-6 with TRBJ1-6, with D possibly being TRBD1 (5 bases). This CDR3 contains 17 residues. Germline values: CDR1 SGHVS, CDR2 FNYEAQ. V lost 1 base, J lost 10 bases, and 20 bases lay in between. CDR3 nucleotides: TGTGCCAGCAGCTTAGAGGGGAGGCTACGGGGTGGGTCACCCCTCCACTTT. Its protein is CASSLEGRLRGGSPLHF.

This chain uses TRBV11-2 with TRBJ1-2; 7 bases are a match to TRBD1. The germline CDR1 and CDR2 sequences are SGHAT and FQNNGV. The CDR3 covers 14 residues. After removal of 5 bases from V and 2 bases from J, the junction contained 5 bases not matched to a gene. The CDR3 loop reads CASSPPGQNYGYTF. CDR3 DNA sequence: TGTGCCAGCAGCCCACCGGGACAGAACTATGGCTACACCTTC.

The rearrangement uses TRBV27 and TRBJ1-2, with a weak D call TRBD1 (5 bases). CDR1 and CDR2 (germline): MNHEY, SMNVEV (reference sequence). This CDR3 is built from 12 residues. The germline V and J ends were trimmed by 8 bases and 6 bases, with 13 bases remaining between them. CDR3 nucleotides: TGTGCCAGCGGTAACAGGATAAATGGCTACACCTTC. This gives the protein CASGNRINGYTF.

This chain uses TRBV4-1 with TRBJ2-6; no definite D call. The germline CDR1 and CDR2 sequences are MGHRA and YSYEKL. CDR3 length: 15 amino acids. V was pared by 2 bases and J by 0 bases, with 5 bases between. CDR3 in amino acids: CASSQIFSGANVLTF. DNA of the CDR3: TGCGCCAGCAGCCAAATATTCTCTGGGGCCAACGTCCTGACTTTC.

V is TRBV19 and J is TRBJ1-4; 8 positions match TRBD1. The junction had 6 bases not matched to a gene; V was cut back by 4 bases and J by 5 bases. In germline, CDR1 is LNHDA, CDR2 SQIVND (reference sequence). This CDR3 is built from 15 residues. The DNA of the CDR3 is TGTGCCAGTAGTAGGACAGGGTTAACAAATGAAAAACTGTTTTTT. It is translated as CASSRTGLTNEKLFF.

The V call is TRBV4-3, the J call TRBJ2-2; no clear D. The germline V gene encodes CDR1 LGHNA and CDR2 YSLEER. The V end was cut by 1 base, the J end by 0 bases, with 6 bases between. The CDR3 contains 15 residues. Here the CDR3 DNA reads TGCGCCAGCAGCCAAGGACGGGCGAACACCGGGGAGCTGTTTTTT. Protein product: CASSQGRANTGELFF.

This chain connects TRBV7-8 to TRBJ2-5; TRBD1 matches at 7 bases. Trimming took 4 bases from V and 5 from J; bases not matched to a gene: 7. The CDR3 is made up of 14 amino acids. The germline CDR1 and CDR2 sequences are SGHVS and FQNEAQ. CDR3 protein: CASSSTGVRETQYF. The CDR3 coding sequence is TGTGCCAGCAGCTCTACAGGGGTCCGGGAGACCCAGTACTTC.

V is TRBV27 and J is TRBJ2-7, with 7 bases identical to TRBD1. This CDR3 has 15 residues. Germline trimming cut 6 bases from V and 0 bases from J; bases unmatched to any gene: 8. CDR1 and CDR2 (germline): MNHEY, SMNVEV (reference sequence). The CDR3: CASSYMGQYSYEQYF. The CDR3 nucleotides are TGTGCCAGCAGCTATATGGGACAGTACTCCTACGAGCAGTACTTC.

The genes are TRBV3-1 (or the pseudogene TRBV3-2) and TRBJ1-1, with D uncertain. Trimming took 0 bases from V and 1 from J, leaving 12 bases between them. The length of the CDR3 is 16 residues. Per the germline V gene, CDR1 is LGHDT and CDR2 is YNNKEL (reference sequence). As DNA, the CDR3 is TGTGCCAGCAGCCAAGAGGGGAGGCCACCGAACACTGAAGCTTTCTTT. Protein: CASSQEGRPPNTEAFF.

This sequence joins TRBV6-6 and TRBJ1-1; D is undetermined. There are 12 residues in the CDR3. V dropped 11 bases and J dropped 1 base, with 11 bases sitting between them. The germline V gene has CDR1 MNHNY and CDR2 SVGAGI (reference sequence). The CDR3 spells CASQNGNTEAFF. Here the CDR3 DNA reads TGTGCCTCCCAGAATGGGAACACTGAAGCTTTCTTT.

The genes are TRBV29-1 and TRBJ1-5; 8 bases align to TRBD1. This CDR3 region has 18 residues. The germline V gene encodes CDR1 SQVTM and CDR2 ANQGSEA. Unmatched junction bases numbered 19, after V lost 0 bases and J lost 9 bases. In nucleotides, the CDR3 is TGCAGCGTTGAAGATAGGTCGGCGGACAGGGCGATTGAGGGGCCCCAGCATTTT. Its protein is CSVEDRSADRAIEGPQHF.

In DNA, the CDR3 is TGTGCCACACAAACCCAGACAAGTGGAAACACCATATATTTT. As protein: CATQTQTSGNTIYF. The genes are TRBV19 and TRBJ1-3; unclear D gene. The germline CDR1 and CDR2 sequences are LNHDA and SQIVND (reference sequence). V was cut by 10 bases and J by 3 bases, with 16 bases left in between. The CDR3 is 14 amino acids.

The chain is built from TRBV7-3 and TRBJ1-4; D is possibly TRBD1 (5 bases). This CDR3 is 16 amino acids long. V was clipped by 2 bases and J by 7 bases, with 17 bases between them. The germline V gene has CDR1 SGHTA and CDR2 FQGTGA. The CDR3: CASSLGGPGLGEKLFF. The CDR3 coding sequence is TGTGCCAGCAGCTTAGGTGGGCCAGGGTTGGGTGAAAAACTGTTTTTT. Filled out from reference TRBV7-3 and TRBJ1-4, the complete variable domain reads GAGVSQTPSNKVTEKGKYVELRCDPISGHTALYWYRQSLGQGPEFLIYFQGTGAADDSGLPNDRFFAVRPEGSVSTLKIQRTERGDSAVYLCASSLGGPGLGEKLFFGSGTQLSVL.

The J gene is TRBJ2-1, the V gene TRBV12-5, with unresolved D. CDR1 is LGHNT, CDR2 FRNRAP, per germline. CDR3 length equals 16 residues. The germline V and J ends were trimmed by 1 base and 8 bases, with 18 bases remaining between them. The CDR3: CASGLGTGSLMYEQFF. CDR3 bases: TGTGCTAGTGGTTTGGGAACCGGGTCCCTGATGTATGAGCAGTTCTTC.

This clone has just a few counts. The chain carries TRBV30 and TRBJ2-3, with D perhaps matching TRBD2 (6 bases). The CDR3 consists of 15 residues. Per germline, CDR1 GTSNPN and CDR2 SVGIG (reference sequence). Trimming cost V 3 bases and J 2 bases, with 15 bases left between them. In DNA, the CDR3 is TGTGCCTGGAGAGCACTAGCCGACCCCACAGATACGCAGTATTTT. This translates into CAWRALADPTDTQYF.

This sequence joins TRBV3-1 (or the pseudogene TRBV3-2) and TRBJ2-7, with a tentative D call TRBD1 (5 bases). Germline CDR1 reads LGHDT; CDR2 reads YNNKEL (reference sequence). This CDR3 comprises 12 residues. Trimming left V 1 base short and J 7 bases short, with 8 bases between. In DNA, the CDR3 is TGTGCCAGCAGCCAAGCATCAGGGGAGCAGTACTTC. Protein sequence: CASSQASGEQYF.